The entry below gives a single T cell receptor (beta chain) sequence along with its context. Its antigen has not been determined. The junction and the germline gene differ at one end; a read error may be behind it. The sample's time point, from its label and the paper: week 23, last vaccination. A 20-mer mutant IDH1 peptide at 300 micrograms in Montanide made up each vaccine dose, which was injected subcutaneously together with topical imiquimod. Newly diagnosed WHO grade 3 or 4 IDH1-mutant astrocytomas showing loss of nuclear ATRX were present in the donors. The samples were drawn from NOA16, a multicentre, single-arm, open-label phase I trial in Germany that tested a mutant IDH1 peptide vaccine in humans for the first time. The DNeasy Blood and Tissue Kit was used to extract genomic DNA from EDTA blood for TCRB sequencing. These data originate in a study of a mutant IDH1 vaccine in newly diagnosed glioma (dated by TCRdb to about 2021). Background for the entire study: Patients received eight vaccinations in weeks 1, 3, 5, 7, 11, 15, 19 and 23, corresponding to visits V03 through V10. Of the approximately 30 treated patients, approximately 62% were male and approximately 38% were female, and the mean age was 40.4 years. Prior to enrollment, standard therapy consisting of radiotherapy alone, temozolomide alone, or radiochemotherapy with temozolomide had been administered to patients, with the combination being received by most patients. Vaccination began 4-6 weeks after radiotherapy alone, or alongside temozolomide cycles in the chemotherapy-containing groups. Peripheral blood samples were drawn at six visits, namely V03 (baseline), V05, V07, V10, V12 and V13. For exploratory analyses, longitudinal TCRB deep sequencing was carried out in some 25 treated patients wherever samples were available. Broad study findings and their caveats: Changes in the top peripheral T cell clonotypes picked up by TCRB sequencing did not appear to be linked to pseudoprogression. Across multiple MHC alleles, vaccine-induced immune responses were seen in around 93% of patients. Availability determined which PBMC samples were chosen for TCRB deep sequencing. It was noted by the authors that analyses of patient blood samples could not be reproduced owing to sample limitations.

The library was obtained by the immunoSEQ multiplex PCR assay. Rearranged TCR beta chain sequences were amplified with the hsTCRB Kit following the manufacturer's protocol. An Illumina MiSeq was used to sequence the TCRB libraries. The authors' pipeline ran thus. The kit vendor's proprietary platform handled demultiplexing, trimming and gene mapping. The source is immuneACCESS, and TCRdb retained only in-frame sequences with V and J called. Part of the clones is not carried over; for the studies checked, unresolved V genes explain less than half of this, and the remainder is unexplained. The V and J calls and clone size were taken over from that table, and D and trimming were inferred from the DNA. This sample has some 30,000 clones in its table, and 88% of those were observed once. The ten largest clones capture around 2.6% of the sample. Its CDR3 holds 16 amino acids, cysteine through phenylalanine. Only CDR3 DNA remains: 48 bases, in frame from the first base. Based on the germline V gene, the CDR1 and CDR2 sequences are SQVTM and ANQGSEA.

Recombination joined TRBV29-1 with TRBJ2-3; the D gene identity is not certain. The TCR was taken from a man between 35 and 55 years old with glioma. Here the sequenced sample was PBMCs, taken from a glioma patient whose treatment included an IDH1 peptide vaccine. The CDR3 loop reads CSVEDLYSWRTNTQYF. In nucleotides, the sequence is TGCAGCGTTGAAGATCTGTACAGTTGGCGCACAAATACGCAGTATTTT.